This passage covers 16 T cell receptor beta chains from one sample sequenced in a study of vaccination and CD4 T cells after COVID-19. The treatment is: roughly 11-day PBMC culture with coronavirus spike peptide pools or control peptides (ViraFEST assay). Sequenced with the Oncomine TCR Beta short-read assay was DNA taken from cultured CD4+ T cells. TCRdb re-called the PCR reads through MiXCR, storing one row per CDR3 protein. The table includes fewer than 15,000 distinct CDR3 sequences, around 56% detected once. These receptors' targets are unknown. The sample consisted of cultured CD4+ T cells from blood, taken after SARS-CoV-2 vaccination. The origin of the receptors is a human donor with COVID-19.

This sequence joins TRBV6-1 and TRBJ2-2; 10 bases match TRBD2. The V and J ends lost 4 bases and 2 bases, in that order; junction bases with no gene match: 4. CDR1 MNHNS and CDR2 SASEGT come from the germline V gene. The CDR3 is 16 amino acids. The CDR3 nucleotides read TGTGCCAGCAGTGGCAGGACTAGCGGAAACACCGGGGAGCTGTTTTTT. Its protein product is CASSGRTSGNTGELFF.

Comment on this clonotype: A junction end diverges from the germline sequence, so it may reflect a read error. This chain links TRBV20-1 with TRBJ2-3; tentatively, D is TRBD2 (5 bases). This CDR3 spans 13 amino acids. Germline CDR1 DFQATT, CDR2 SNEGSKA (reference sequence). CDR3 amino acids: CGANSEGTDTQYF. The CDR3 bases are TGCGGTGCTAACAGCGAGGGAACAGATACGCAGTATTTT.

This chain connects TRBV2 to TRBJ2-7, with D possibly being TRBD1 (5 bases). Germline V gene lookup returns CDR1 SNHLY and CDR2 FYNNEI. The CDR3 has 12 residues. Trimming cost V 8 bases and J 2 bases, with 10 bases left between them. CDR3 sequence: CASLDSPYEQYF. The CDR3 nucleotides read TGTGCCAGCCTTGACAGCCCCTACGAGCAGTACTTC.

The J gene is TRBJ2-1, the V gene TRBV6-4, with 8 bases fitting TRBD2. The CDR3 has 15 amino acids. Losses at the gene ends were 2 bases for V and 6 bases for J; bases not matched to a gene: 6. Germline loops: CDR1 MRHNA, CDR2 SNTAGT. CDR3 sequence reads: CASSDPHSGANEQFF. The CDR3 bases are TGTGCCAGCAGTGACCCCCATAGCGGGGCCAATGAGCAGTTCTTC.

CDR3 bases: TGTGCCACGCGTTTGACTGAAGCTTTCTTT. As protein: CATRLTEAFF. V and J are TRBV2 and TRBJ1-1, with D uncertain. The germline V and J ends were trimmed by 10 bases and 5 bases, with 8 bases remaining between them. CDR3 length: 10 amino acids. Germline values: CDR1 SNHLY, CDR2 FYNNEI.

The rearrangement uses TRBV5-1 and TRBJ2-5; TRBD2 matches 15 bases. J lost 2 bases, V lost 4 bases, and 3 bases had no gene match. The CDR3 has 16 amino acids. In germline, CDR1 is SGHRS, CDR2 YFSETQ. DNA of the CDR3: TGCGCCAGCAGCGGGGGACTAGCGGGGGGTCAAGAGACCCAGTACTTC. It codes for CASSGGLAGGQETQYF.

In this sample, this clonotype turned up once. The chain employs TRBV20-1 and TRBJ2-5; 8 bases line up with TRBD2. Germline V gene sequence: CDR1 DFQATT, CDR2 SNEGSKA (reference sequence). J lost 5 bases, V lost 1 base, and 6 bases had no gene match. The CDR3 runs 14 residues. Here the CDR3 DNA reads TGCAGTGCTAGAGTCGCGGGGGGCGGGGAGACCCAGTACTTC. It yields the protein CSARVAGGGETQYF.

The rearrangement joins TRBV12-3 or TRBV12-4 to TRBJ1-2, with TRBD1 matching over 11 bases. This CDR3 is built from 15 residues. Losses at the gene ends were 2 bases for V and 7 bases for J; bases not matched to a gene: 6. This CDR3 reads CASSLTQDRGPGYTF. The CDR3 DNA reads TGTGCCAGCAGTTTAACGCAGGACAGGGGGCCTGGCTACACCTTC.

The V and J genes are TRBV20-1 and TRBJ1-1, with TRBD1 as a possible D gene (5 bases). The V end lost 5 bases, the J end lost 4 bases, and 11 bases lay between the germline ends. The germline CDR1 and CDR2 sequences are DFQATT and SNEGSKA (reference sequence). CDR3 length: 12 amino acids. The CDR3 spells CSAHQGSTEAFF. The CDR3 region has the DNA TGCAGTGCTCATCAGGGATCCACTGAAGCTTTCTTT.

Only one count was recorded for this clonotype. The chain joins TRBV6-1 to TRBJ1-2, with D uncertain. This CDR3 region has 12 residues. Germline V gene data show CDR1 as MNHNS and CDR2 as SASEGT. V was pared by 6 bases and J by 5 bases, with 10 bases between. CDR3 sequence: CASRQRSYGYTF. The DNA of the CDR3 is TGTGCCAGCAGACAGCGAAGTTATGGCTACACCTTC.

This clonotype was counted between two and nine times. The chain carries TRBV6-1 and TRBJ1-5; a weak D match, TRBD1 (6 bases). CDR1 is MNHNS, CDR2 SASEGT, per germline. The CDR3 covers 16 residues. Trimming left V 3 bases short and J 3 bases short, with 15 bases between. CDR3 loop: CASSESTGRVNQPQHF. Written as DNA, the CDR3 is TGTGCCAGCAGTGAGAGCACAGGGCGGGTCAATCAGCCCCAGCATTTT.

V usage is TRBV20-1 and J usage is TRBJ1-1; possible D gene TRBD1, 5 bases. The V gene lost 2 bases and the J gene lost 1 base, with 8 bases spanning the gap. The CDR3 has 13 residues. The germline gives CDR1 DFQATT, CDR2 SNEGSKA (reference sequence). The CDR3 here is CSARRTQNTEAFF. The DNA of the CDR3 is TGCAGTGCTAGAAGGACACAGAACACTGAAGCTTTCTTT.

This clonotype was observed a few times. The rearrangement uses TRBV4-2 and TRBJ2-3; D gene uncertain. CDR3 length: 16 residues. Germline V gene lookup returns CDR1 LGHNA and CDR2 YNFKEQ. V gave up 0 bases and J gave up 1 base, with 11 bases separating them. The CDR3 DNA reads as TGTGCCAGCAGCCAAGAATCCGCGCCACGCACAGATACGCAGTATTTT. Protein sequence: CASSQESAPRTDTQYF.

J is TRBJ2-7 and V is TRBV6-1, with TRBD1 identical over 8 bases. CDR3 length: 14 residues. Germline trimming cut 5 bases from V and 4 bases from J; bases unmatched to any gene: 7. The germline gives CDR1 MNHNS, CDR2 SASEGT. CDR3 sequence reads: CASSQTGALYEQYF. CDR3 DNA sequence: TGTGCCAGCAGTCAGACAGGGGCCCTATACGAGCAGTACTTC.

V is TRBV6-1 and J is TRBJ2-1, with 12 bases identical to TRBD2. V gave up 8 bases and J gave up 7 bases; unmatched junction bases: 6. Per the germline V gene, CDR1 is MNHNS and CDR2 is SASEGT. The CDR3 consists of 14 residues. This CDR3 reads CASFTSGGLNEQFF. The DNA for the CDR3 is TGTGCCAGCTTTACTAGCGGGGGGCTTAATGAGCAGTTCTTC.

This chain links TRBV20-1 with TRBJ1-5, with D unresolved. The CDR3 spans 17 residues. V lost 0 bases and J 4 bases, leaving 19 bases between the germline ends. In germline, CDR1 is DFQATT, CDR2 SNEGSKA (reference sequence). The CDR3 nucleotides read TGCAGTGCTAGAGATTACCCGACTCCGGGAGGGAATCAGCCCCAGCATTTT. It is translated as CSARDYPTPGGNQPQHF.